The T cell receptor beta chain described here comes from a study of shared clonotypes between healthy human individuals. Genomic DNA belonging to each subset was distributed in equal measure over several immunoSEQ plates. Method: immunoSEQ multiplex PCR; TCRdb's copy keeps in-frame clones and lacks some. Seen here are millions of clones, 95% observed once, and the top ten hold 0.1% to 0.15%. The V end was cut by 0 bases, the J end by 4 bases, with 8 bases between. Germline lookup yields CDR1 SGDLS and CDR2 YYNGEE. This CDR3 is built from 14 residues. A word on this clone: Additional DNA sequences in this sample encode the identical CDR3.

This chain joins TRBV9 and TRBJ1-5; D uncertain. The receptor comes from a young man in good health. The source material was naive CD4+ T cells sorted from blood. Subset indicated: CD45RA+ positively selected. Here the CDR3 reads CASSVGSANQPQHF. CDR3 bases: TGTGCCAGCAGCGTAGGTTCGGCAAATCAGCCCCAGCATTTT.